This is a list of T cell receptor beta chains from one sample in a study of T-cell memory formation after mild COVID-19. A single record per CDR3 protein comes from TCRdb applying MiXCR to the 5' RACE reads. This sample has tens of thousands of distinct CDR3 sequences, with less than 8% found just once. The sample was PBMCs or a T cell subset sorted from them (not recorded which). The source of these receptors is an adult who had mild COVID-19 (a few samples of this study predate the infection). Cell type and time point are not known. Each CDR3 is given with its conserved first and last residue. A D gene is named only where the DNA matches it firmly. Some rows have no size entry. The others give once, few or many, or a class for an expanded clone.

v_gene	abundance	j_gene	d_gene	CDR3nt	CDR3aa
TRBV7-4	many	TRBJ2-3	TRBD2	TGTGCCAGCAGCTCCCCGAAACGCGGGAGTGGGACAGATACGCAGTATTTT	CASSSPKRGSGTDTQYF
TRBV6-2/TRBV6-3	many	TRBJ2-2	TRBD1	TGTGCCAGCAGGCGTGACAGGGAGAACACCGGGGAGCTGTTTTTT	CASRRDRENTGELFF
TRBV24-1	many	TRBJ2-2	NA	TGTGCCACCAGTGAGGGACCGGACACCGGGGAGCTGTTTTTT	CATSEGPDTGELFF
TRBV3-1	NA	TRBJ1-5	NA	TGTGCCAGCAGCCAAGGGGTCGCGCCCCAGCATTTT	CASSQGVAPQHF
TRBV15	NA	TRBJ1-1	NA	TGTGCCACCAGCAGACGGGGGGGGACTGAAGCTTTCTTT	CATSRRGGTEAFF
TRBV5-6	few	TRBJ1-2	NA	TGTGCCAGCAGCCCAACTCAGGGTAGTTATGGCTACACCTTC	CASSPTQGSYGYTF
TRBV18	many	TRBJ1-5	NA	TGTGCCAGCTCACCCTCGGGGCCTAGCAATCAGCCCCAGCATTTT	CASSPSGPSNQPQHF
TRBV15	NA	TRBJ2-1	NA	TGTGCCACCAGCACCCAAATGGACAATGAGCAGTTCTTC	CATSTQMDNEQFF
TRBV3-1	few	TRBJ1-1	NA	TGTGCCAGCAGCCAAGGGTCAGAAACTGAAGCTTTCTTT	CASSQGSETEAFF
TRBV12-3/TRBV12-4	many	TRBJ1-1	NA	TGTGCCAGCATCCAGAACACTGAAGCTTTCTTT	CASIQNTEAFF
TRBV12-3/TRBV12-4	many	TRBJ2-1	TRBD2	TGTGCCAGCAGTTCCGCTAGCGGGGGTCTCTACAATGAGCAGTTCTTC	CASSSASGGLYNEQFF
TRBV2	many	TRBJ1-5	NA	TGTGCCAGCAGTGAACAGCCCAATCAGCCCCAGCATTTT	CASSEQPNQPQHF
TRBV20-1	NA	TRBJ2-3	TRBD2	TGCAGTGCTAGCGGGACTAGCGGGAGAGGCGCAGATACGCAGTATTTT	CSASGTSGRGADTQYF
TRBV6-5	NA	TRBJ2-1	NA	TGTGCCAGCAGTTACTCACGGAGACAGGCAACTTACAATGAGCAGTTCTTC	CASSYSRRQATYNEQFF
TRBV2	few	TRBJ2-5	TRBD1	TGTGCCAGCAGTCCCGGGACAGGGGTCCAAGAGACCCAGTACTTC	CASSPGTGVQETQYF
TRBV12-3/TRBV12-4	few	TRBJ1-2	NA	TGTGCCAGCAGTACTCAACCAGGGTTACGGGGCTACACCTTC	CASSTQPGLRGYTF
TRBV10-3	many	TRBJ1-6	NA	TGTGCCATCAGGCTGGATGACGGCCCTGATTCACCCCTCCACTTT	CAIRLDDGPDSPLHF
TRBV24-1	many	TRBJ2-5	NA	TGTGCCACCAGTGAACGGCAGGGCATCGAGGAGACCCAGTACTTC	CATSERQGIEETQYF
TRBV24-1	many	TRBJ2-5	NA	TGTGCCACCAGTGATGGGGGACCTTCAACCCAAGAGACCCAGTACTTC	CATSDGGPSTQETQYF
TRBV5-6	many	TRBJ2-5	NA	TGTGCCAGCAGCGGGAACCGGGAGACCCAGTACTTC	CASSGNRETQYF
TRBV30	NA	TRBJ1-2	TRBD1	TGTGCCTGGACAGGGGGCAGCTCCTATGGCTACACCTTC	CAWTGGSSYGYTF
TRBV11-2	few	TRBJ2-1	TRBD2	TGTGCCAGCAGCCCCCGGGTTAGCGGGGGGTCCTACAATGAGCAGTTCTTC	CASSPRVSGGSYNEQFF
TRBV11-3	medium-sized	TRBJ2-1	NA	TGTGCCAGCAGCTTAGCCGGGCACGGCCTCTACAATGAGCAGTTCTTC	CASSLAGHGLYNEQFF
TRBV7-3	NA	TRBJ1-2	NA	TGTGCCAGCAGCCCTTCGGGGGGGTATGGCTACACCTTC	CASSPSGGYGYTF
TRBV20-1	NA	TRBJ1-5	TRBD1	TGCAGTGGCCTGACAGGGGGCGGCAATCAGCCCCAGCATTTT	CSGLTGGGNQPQHF
TRBV9	many	TRBJ2-4	NA	TGTGCCAGCAGCGTAGGCGGGGCCAAAAACATTCAGTACTTC	CASSVGGAKNIQYF
TRBV3-1	NA	TRBJ2-3	TRBD2	TGTGCCAGCAGCCGGCTGCTAGCGGGGGGAAGGAGCACAGATACGCAGTATTTT	CASSRLLAGGRSTDTQYF
TRBV20-1	many	TRBJ2-5	NA	TGCAGTGCTAGGGCCCCCCTGGCGAGGGGAGAGACCCAGTACTTC	CSARAPLARGETQYF
TRBV5-6	many	TRBJ1-6	NA	TGTGCCAGCAGCAGAGGGTCCTCCTATAATTCACCCCTCCACTTT	CASSRGSSYNSPLHF
TRBV6-5	many	TRBJ2-7	NA	TGTGCCAGCAGTTACGCCGAATCCTCCTACGAGCAGTACTTC	CASSYAESSYEQYF
TRBV5-1	NA	TRBJ2-1	TRBD2	TGCGCCAGCAGCTTGGCGGCTAGCGGGGGGGCCCGACCCTACAATGAGCAGTTCTTC	CASSLAASGGARPYNEQFF